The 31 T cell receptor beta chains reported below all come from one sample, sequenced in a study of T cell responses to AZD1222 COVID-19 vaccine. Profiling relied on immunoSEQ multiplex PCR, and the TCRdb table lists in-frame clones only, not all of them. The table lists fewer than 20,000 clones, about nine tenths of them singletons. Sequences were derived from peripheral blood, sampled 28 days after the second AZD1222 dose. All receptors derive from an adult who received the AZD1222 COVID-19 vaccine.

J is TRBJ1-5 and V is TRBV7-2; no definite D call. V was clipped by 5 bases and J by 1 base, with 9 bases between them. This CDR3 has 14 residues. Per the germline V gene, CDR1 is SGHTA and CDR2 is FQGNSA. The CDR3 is CASSRSASNQPQHF. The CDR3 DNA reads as TGTGCCAGCAGCCGTTCTGCGAGCAATCAGCCCCAGCATTTT.

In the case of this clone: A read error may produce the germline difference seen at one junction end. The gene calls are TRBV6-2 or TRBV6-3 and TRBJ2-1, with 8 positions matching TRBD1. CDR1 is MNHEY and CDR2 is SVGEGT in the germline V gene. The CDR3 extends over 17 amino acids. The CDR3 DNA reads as TGTGCCAGCAGCTACTCGGGCAGGGGGCCGGCCTACAATGAGCAGTTCTTC. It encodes CASSYSGRGPAYNEQFF.

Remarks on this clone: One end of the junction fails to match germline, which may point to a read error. The CDR3 region has the DNA TGTGCCAGCAGTACATCTCGGGACAACACATTT. Translation: CASSTSRDNTF. This chain uses TRBV28 with TRBJ1-1, with D possibly being TRBD1 (6 bases). Germline CDR1 and CDR2: MDHEN and SYDVKM. The CDR3 has 11 residues.

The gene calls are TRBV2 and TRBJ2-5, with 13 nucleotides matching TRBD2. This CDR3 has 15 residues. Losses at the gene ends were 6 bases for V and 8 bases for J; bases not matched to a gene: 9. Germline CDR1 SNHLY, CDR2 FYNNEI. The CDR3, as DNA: TGTGCCAGCAGACGGACTAGCGGGGGACCCAGCACCCAGTACTTC. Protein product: CASRRTSGGPSTQYF.

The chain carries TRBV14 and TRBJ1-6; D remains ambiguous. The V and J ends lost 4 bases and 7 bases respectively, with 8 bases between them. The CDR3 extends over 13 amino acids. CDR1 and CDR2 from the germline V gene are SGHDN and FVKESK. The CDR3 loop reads CASSLRRNSPLHF. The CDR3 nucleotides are TGTGCCAGCAGCCTCAGGAGGAATTCACCCCTCCACTTT.

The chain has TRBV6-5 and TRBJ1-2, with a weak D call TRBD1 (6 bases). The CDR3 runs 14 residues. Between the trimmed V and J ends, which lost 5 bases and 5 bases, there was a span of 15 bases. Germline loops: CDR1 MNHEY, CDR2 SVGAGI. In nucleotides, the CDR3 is TGTGCCAGCAGTCTAAACCGGGACAAGTATGGCTACACCTTC. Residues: CASSLNRDKYGYTF.

CDR3 coding DNA: TGTGCCAGCAGCCAAGATCCACAGCCCGAGGAACTGTTTTTT. As protein: CASSQDPQPEELFF. J is TRBJ1-4 and V is TRBV4-2; D is unresolved. This CDR3 has 14 amino acids. In germline, CDR1 is LGHNA, CDR2 YNFKEQ. V lost 0 bases to trimming and J lost 12 bases, with 14 bases between them.

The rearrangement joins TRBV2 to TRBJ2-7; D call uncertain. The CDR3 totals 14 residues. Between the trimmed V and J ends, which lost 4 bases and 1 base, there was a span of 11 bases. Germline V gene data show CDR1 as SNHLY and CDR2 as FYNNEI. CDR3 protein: CASSARRSSYEQYF. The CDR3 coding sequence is TGTGCCAGCAGTGCCCGGCGGTCTTCCTACGAGCAGTACTTC.

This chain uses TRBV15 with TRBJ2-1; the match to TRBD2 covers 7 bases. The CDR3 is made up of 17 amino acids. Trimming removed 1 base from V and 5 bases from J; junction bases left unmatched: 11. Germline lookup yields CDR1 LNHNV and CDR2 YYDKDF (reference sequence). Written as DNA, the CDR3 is TGTGCCACCAGCAGAGGCACCAGCGGGATGTACCACAATGAGCAGTTCTTC. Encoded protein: CATSRGTSGMYHNEQFF.

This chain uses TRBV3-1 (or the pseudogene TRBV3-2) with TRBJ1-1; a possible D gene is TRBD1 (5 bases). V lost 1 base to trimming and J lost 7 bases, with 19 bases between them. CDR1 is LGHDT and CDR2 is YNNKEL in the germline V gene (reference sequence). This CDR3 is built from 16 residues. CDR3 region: CASSQGFWGGRVEAFF. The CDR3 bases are TGTGCCAGCAGCCAAGGGTTTTGGGGGGGACGTGTTGAAGCTTTCTTT.

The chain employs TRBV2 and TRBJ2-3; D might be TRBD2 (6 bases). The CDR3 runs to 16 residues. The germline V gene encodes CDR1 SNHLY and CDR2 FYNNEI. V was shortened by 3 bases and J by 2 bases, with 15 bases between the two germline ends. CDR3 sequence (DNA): TGTGCCAGCAGTGATCTCGATGGGGAGGTCACAGATACGCAGTATTTT. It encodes CASSDLDGEVTDTQYF.

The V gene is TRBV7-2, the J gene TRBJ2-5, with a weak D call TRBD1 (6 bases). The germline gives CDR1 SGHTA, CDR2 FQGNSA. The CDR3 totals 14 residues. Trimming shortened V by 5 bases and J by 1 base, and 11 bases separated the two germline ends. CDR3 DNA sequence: TGTGCCAGCAGCCCCCAGGGGACCCAAGAGACCCAGTACTTC. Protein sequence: CASSPQGTQETQYF.

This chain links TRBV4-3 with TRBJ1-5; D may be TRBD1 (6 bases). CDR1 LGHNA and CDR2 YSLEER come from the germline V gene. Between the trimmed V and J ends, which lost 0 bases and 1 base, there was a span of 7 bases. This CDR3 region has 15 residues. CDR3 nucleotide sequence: TGCGCCAGCAGCCAAGAGGGGGCCAGCAATCAGCCCCAGCATTTT. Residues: CASSQEGASNQPQHF.

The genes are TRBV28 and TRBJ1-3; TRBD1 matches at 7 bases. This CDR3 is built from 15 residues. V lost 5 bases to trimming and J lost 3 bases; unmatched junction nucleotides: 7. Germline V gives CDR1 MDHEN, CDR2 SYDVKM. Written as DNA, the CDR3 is TGTGCCAGCAGTCAAACAGGGGTAGGTGGAAACACCATATATTTT. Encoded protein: CASSQTGVGGNTIYF.

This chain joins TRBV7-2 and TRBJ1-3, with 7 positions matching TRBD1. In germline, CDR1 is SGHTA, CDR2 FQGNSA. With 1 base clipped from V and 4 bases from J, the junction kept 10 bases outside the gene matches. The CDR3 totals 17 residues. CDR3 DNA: TGTGCCAGCAGCTTAGTTGGAGGGGGCCTTGGCGGAAACACCATATATTTT. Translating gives CASSLVGGGLGGNTIYF.

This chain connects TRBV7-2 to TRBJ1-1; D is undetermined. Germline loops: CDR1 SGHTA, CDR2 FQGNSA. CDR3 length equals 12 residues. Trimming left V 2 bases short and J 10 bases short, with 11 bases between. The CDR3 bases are TGTGCCAGCAGCTTATCCGAGGGAGTAGCTTTCTTT. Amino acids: CASSLSEGVAFF.

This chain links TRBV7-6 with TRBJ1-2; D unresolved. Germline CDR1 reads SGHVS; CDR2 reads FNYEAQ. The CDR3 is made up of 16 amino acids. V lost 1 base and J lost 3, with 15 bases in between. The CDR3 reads CASSLGLHGSDYGYTF. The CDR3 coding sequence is TGTGCCAGCAGCTTAGGTCTTCATGGATCCGACTATGGCTACACCTTC. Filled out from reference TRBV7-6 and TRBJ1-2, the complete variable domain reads GAGVSQSPRYKVTKRGQDVALRCDPISGHVSLYWYRQALGQGPEFLTYFNYEAQQDKSGLPNDRFSAERPEGSISTLTIQRTEQRDSAMYRCASSLGLHGSDYGYTFGSGTRLTVV.

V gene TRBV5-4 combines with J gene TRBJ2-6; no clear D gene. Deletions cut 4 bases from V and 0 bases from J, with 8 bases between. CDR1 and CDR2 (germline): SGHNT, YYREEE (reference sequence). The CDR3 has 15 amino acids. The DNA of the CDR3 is TGTGCCAGCAGCCCGTCAGGCTCTGGGGCCAACGTCCTGACTTTC. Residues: CASSPSGSGANVLTF.

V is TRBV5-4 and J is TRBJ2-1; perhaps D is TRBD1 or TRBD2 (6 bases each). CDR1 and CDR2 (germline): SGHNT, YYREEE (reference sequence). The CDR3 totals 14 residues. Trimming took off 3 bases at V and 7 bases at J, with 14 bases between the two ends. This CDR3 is CASSSQRRGNEQFF. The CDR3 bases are TGTGCCAGCAGCTCCCAGAGGAGGGGGAATGAGCAGTTCTTC.

CDR3 in DNA: TGTGCCAGTAGTGCAAAGGGTCTCGGGGGGTACGAGCAGTACTTC. Translated, it gives CASSAKGLGGYEQYF. The gene calls are TRBV19 and TRBJ2-7; 7 nucleotides agree with TRBD2. CDR3 size: 15 residues. In germline, CDR1 is LNHDA, CDR2 SQIVND (reference sequence). J was trimmed by 4 bases and V by 5 bases; bases with no gene match: 11. Drawing the rest from reference TRBV19 and TRBJ2-7, the complete variable domain is DGGITQSPKYLFRKEGQNVTLSCEQNLNHDAMYWYRQDPGQGLRLIYYSQIVNDFQKGDIAEGYSVSREKKESFPLTVTSAQKNPTAFYLCASSAKGLGGYEQYFGPGTRLTVT.

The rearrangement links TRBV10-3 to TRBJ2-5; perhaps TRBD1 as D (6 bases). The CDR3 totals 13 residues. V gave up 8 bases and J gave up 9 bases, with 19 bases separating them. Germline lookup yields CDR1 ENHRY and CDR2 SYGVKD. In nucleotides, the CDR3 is TGTGCCATCGGGCACGATGAGGGGGTGGCCCAGTACTTC. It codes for CAIGHDEGVAQYF.

The DNA for the CDR3 is TGTGCCAGCAGTTTGGGGCAGGGTGGAAACACCATATATTTT. Protein product: CASSLGQGGNTIYF. The chain carries TRBV28 and TRBJ1-3; weak D call: TRBD1 (5 bases). The V gene lost 3 bases and the J gene lost 3 bases, with 9 bases spanning the gap. This CDR3 region has 14 residues. The germline gives CDR1 MDHEN, CDR2 SYDVKM.

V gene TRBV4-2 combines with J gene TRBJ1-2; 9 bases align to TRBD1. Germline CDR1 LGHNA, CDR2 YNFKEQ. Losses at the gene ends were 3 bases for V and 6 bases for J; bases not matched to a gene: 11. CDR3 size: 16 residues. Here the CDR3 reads CASSQAGQGKINGYTF. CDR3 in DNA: TGTGCCAGCAGCCAGGCGGGACAGGGAAAGATTAATGGCTACACCTTC.

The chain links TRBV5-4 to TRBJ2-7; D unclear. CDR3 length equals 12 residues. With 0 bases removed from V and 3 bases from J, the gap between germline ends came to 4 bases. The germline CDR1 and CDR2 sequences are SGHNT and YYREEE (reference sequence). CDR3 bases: TGTGCCAGCAGCTTGGAAAGCTACGAGCAGTACTTC. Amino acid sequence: CASSLESYEQYF.

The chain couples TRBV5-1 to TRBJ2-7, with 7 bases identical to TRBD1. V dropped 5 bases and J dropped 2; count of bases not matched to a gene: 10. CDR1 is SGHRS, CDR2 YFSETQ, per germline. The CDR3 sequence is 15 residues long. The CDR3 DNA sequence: TGCGCCAGCAGACGAGAAGGCGGACAGGCCTACGAGCAGTACTTC. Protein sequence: CASRREGGQAYEQYF.

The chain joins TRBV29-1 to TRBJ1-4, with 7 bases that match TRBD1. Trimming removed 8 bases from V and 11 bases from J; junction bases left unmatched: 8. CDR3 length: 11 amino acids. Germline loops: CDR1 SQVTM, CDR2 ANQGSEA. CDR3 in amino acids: CSFQTGSKLFF. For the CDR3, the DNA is TGCAGCTTCCAGACAGGGTCGAAACTGTTTTTT.

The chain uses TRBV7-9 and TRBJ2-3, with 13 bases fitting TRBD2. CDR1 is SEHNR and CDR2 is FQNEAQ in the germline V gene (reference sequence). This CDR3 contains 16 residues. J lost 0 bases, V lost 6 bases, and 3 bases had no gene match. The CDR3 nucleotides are TGTGCCAGCAGTTTGACTAGCGGGGGGAGCACAGATACGCAGTATTTT. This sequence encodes CASSLTSGGSTDTQYF.

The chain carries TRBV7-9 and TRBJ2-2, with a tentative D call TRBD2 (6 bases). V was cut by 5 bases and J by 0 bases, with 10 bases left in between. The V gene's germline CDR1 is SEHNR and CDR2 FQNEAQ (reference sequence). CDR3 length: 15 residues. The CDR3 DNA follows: TGTGCCAGCAGCACTCGGAGGGCGAACACCGGGGAGCTGTTTTTT. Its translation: CASSTRRANTGELFF.

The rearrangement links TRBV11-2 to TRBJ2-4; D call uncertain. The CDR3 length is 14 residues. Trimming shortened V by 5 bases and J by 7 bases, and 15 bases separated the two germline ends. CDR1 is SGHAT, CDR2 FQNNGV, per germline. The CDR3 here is CASSIPGGNNIQYF. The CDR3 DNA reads TGTGCCAGCAGCATCCCCGGTGGGAACAACATTCAGTACTTC.

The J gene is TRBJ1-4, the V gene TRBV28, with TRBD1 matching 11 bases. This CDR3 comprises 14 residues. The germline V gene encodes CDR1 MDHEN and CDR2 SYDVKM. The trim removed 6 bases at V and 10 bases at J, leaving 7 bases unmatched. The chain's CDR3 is CASSPGQGGGKLFF. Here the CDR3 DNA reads TGTGCCAGCAGCCCGGGACAGGGGGGTGGAAAACTGTTTTTT.

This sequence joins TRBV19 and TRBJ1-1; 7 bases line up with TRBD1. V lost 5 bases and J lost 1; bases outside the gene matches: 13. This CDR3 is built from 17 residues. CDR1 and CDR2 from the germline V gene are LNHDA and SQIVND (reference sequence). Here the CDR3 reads CASSPGQSAVTNTEAFF. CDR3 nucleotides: TGTGCCAGTAGTCCGGGACAGTCCGCGGTAACGAACACTGAAGCTTTCTTT.